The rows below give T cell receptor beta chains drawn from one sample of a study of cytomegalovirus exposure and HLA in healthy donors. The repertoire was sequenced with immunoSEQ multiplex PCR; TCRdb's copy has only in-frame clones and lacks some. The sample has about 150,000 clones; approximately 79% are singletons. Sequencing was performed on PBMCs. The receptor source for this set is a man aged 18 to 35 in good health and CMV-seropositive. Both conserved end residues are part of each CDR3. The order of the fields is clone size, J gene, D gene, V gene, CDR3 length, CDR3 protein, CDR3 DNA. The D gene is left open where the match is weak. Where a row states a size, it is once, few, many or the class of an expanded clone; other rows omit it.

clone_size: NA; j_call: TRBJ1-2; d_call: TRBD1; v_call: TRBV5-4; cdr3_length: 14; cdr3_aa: CASRPVRGLTGYTF; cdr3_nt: TGTGCCAGCAGACCAGTCAGGGGGCTAACGGGCTACACCTTC
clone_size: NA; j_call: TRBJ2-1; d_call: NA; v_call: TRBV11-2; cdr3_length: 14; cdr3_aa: CASSRILTTNEQFF; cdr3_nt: TGTGCCAGCAGTCGAATTCTAACTACAAATGAGCAGTTCTTC
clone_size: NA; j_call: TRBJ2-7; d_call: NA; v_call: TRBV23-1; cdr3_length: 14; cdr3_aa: CASSSYPVCYEQYF; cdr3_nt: TGCGCCAGCAGTAGCTACCCCGTTTGTTACGAGCAGTACTTC
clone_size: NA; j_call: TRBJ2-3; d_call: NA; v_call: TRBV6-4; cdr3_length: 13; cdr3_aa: CASSDTDTDTQYF; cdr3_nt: TGTGCCAGCAGTGACACTGACACAGATACGCAGTATTTT
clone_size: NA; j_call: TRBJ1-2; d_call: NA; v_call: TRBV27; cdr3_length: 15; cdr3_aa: CASSFDGGLVDGYTF; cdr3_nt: TGTGCCAGCAGTTTCGATGGGGGGTTGGTGGATGGCTACACCTTC
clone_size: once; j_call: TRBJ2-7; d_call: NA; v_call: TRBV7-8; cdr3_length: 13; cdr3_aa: CASSLGALNEQYF; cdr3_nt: TGTGCCAGCAGCTTAGGGGCATTGAACGAGCAGTACTTC
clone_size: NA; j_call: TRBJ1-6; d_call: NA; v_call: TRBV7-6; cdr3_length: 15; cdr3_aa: CASSLEAGYNSPLHF; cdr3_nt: TGTGCCAGCAGCTTAGAAGCCGGTTATAATTCACCCCTCCACTTT
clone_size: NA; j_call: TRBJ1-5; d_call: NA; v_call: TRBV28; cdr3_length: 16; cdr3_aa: CASSFRQVSHSQAQHF; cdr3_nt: TGTGCCAGCAGTTTTCGACAGGTTTCCCATAGCCAGGCCCAGCATTTT
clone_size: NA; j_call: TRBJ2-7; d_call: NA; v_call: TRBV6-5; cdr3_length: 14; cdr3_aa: CASREGTGMNEQYF; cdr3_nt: TGTGCCAGCCGGGAGGGGACAGGGATGAACGAGCAGTACTTC
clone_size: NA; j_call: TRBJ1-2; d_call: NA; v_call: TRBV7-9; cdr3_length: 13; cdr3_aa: CASSLDRSYGYTF; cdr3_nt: TGTGCCAGCAGCTTGGACAGATCCTATGGCTACACCTTC
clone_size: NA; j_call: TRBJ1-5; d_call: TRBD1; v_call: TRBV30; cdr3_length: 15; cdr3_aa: CACQGQGRPNQPQHF; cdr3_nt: TGTGCCTGTCAGGGACAGGGGCGCCCCAATCAGCCCCAGCATTTT
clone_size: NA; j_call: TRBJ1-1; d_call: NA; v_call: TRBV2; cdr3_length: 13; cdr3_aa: CASSEGRRTEAFF; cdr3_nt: TGTGCCAGCAGTGAAGGGAGGAGGACTGAAGCTTTCTTT
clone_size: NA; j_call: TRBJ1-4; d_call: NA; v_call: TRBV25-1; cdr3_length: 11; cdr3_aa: CASSRLEKLFF; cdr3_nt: TGTGCCAGCAGTCGCCTAGAAAAACTGTTTTTT
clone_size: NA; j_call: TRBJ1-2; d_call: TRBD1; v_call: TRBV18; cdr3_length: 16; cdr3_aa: CASSPSRQGPNYGYTF; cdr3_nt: TGTGCCAGCTCACCTTCTAGACAGGGCCCTAACTATGGCTACACCTTC
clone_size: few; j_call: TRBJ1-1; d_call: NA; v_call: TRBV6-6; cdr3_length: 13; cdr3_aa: CASRSRVNTEAFF; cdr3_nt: TGTGCCAGCAGGAGCAGGGTGAACACTGAAGCTTTCTTT
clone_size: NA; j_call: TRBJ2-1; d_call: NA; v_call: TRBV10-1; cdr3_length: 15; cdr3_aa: CASSHLASSYNEQFF; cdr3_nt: TGCGCCAGCAGCCATCTAGCGTCCTCCTACAATGAGCAGTTCTTC
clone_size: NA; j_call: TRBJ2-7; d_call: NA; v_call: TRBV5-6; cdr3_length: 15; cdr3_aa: CASTITGRGRYEQYF; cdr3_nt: TGTGCCAGCACCATAACGGGGAGAGGGCGCTACGAGCAGTACTTC
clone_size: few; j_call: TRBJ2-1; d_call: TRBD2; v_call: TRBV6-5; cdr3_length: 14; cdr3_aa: CASSLRESYNEQFF; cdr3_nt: TGTGCCAGCAGTTTGCGGGAGTCCTACAATGAGCAGTTCTTC
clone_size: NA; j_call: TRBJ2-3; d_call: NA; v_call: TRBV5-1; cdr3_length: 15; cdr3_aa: CASSAGQFGTDTQYF; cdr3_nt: TGCGCCAGCAGCGCCGGACAGTTTGGCACAGATACGCAGTATTTT
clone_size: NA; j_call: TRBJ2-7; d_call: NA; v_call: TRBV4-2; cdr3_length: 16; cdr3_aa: CASSQDRVTVIYEQYF; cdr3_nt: TGTGCCAGCAGCCAAGATAGGGTGACAGTTATCTACGAGCAGTACTTC
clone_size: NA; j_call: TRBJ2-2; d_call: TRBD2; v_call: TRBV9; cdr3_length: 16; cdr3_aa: CASSARTSGTTGELFF; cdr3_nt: TGTGCCAGCAGCGCCCGGACTAGCGGGACGACCGGGGAGCTGTTTTTT
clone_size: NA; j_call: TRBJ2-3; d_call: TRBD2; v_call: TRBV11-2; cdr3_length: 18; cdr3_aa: CASSFGLAGARATDTQYF; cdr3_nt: TGTGCCAGCAGCTTTGGACTAGCGGGAGCAAGGGCCACAGATACGCAGTATTTT
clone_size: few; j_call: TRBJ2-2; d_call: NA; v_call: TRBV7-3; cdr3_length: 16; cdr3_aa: CASSWGGAGRAGELFF; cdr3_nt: TGTGCCAGCAGCTGGGGCGGGGCAGGAAGAGCCGGGGAGCTGTTTTTT
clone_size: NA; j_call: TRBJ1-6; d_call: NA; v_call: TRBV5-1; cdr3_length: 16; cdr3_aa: CASSPSLRRANSPLHF; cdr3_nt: TGCGCCAGCAGCCCGTCTCTTAGGAGGGCGAATTCACCCCTCCACTTT
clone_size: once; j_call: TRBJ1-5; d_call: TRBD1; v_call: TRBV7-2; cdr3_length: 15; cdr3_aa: CASSADRDSNQPQHF; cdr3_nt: TGTGCCAGCAGCGCGGACAGGGATAGCAATCAGCCCCAGCATTTT
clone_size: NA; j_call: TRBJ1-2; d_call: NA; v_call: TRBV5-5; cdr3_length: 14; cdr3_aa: CASSNVNRNYGYTF; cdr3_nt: TGTGCCAGCAGCAACGTGAACAGAAACTATGGCTACACCTTC
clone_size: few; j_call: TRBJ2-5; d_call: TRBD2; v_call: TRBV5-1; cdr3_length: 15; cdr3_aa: CASKTSGGAQETQYF; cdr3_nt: TGCGCCAGCAAGACCAGCGGGGGGGCTCAAGAGACCCAGTACTTC
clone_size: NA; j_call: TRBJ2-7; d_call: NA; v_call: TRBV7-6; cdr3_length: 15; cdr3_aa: CASTNGAGDSYEQYF; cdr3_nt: TGTGCCAGCACCAACGGGGCAGGGGATTCCTACGAGCAGTACTTC
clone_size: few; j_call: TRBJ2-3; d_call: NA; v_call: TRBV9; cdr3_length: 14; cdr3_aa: CASTPGLAADTQYF; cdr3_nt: TGTGCCAGCACCCCGGGACTTGCCGCAGATACGCAGTATTTT
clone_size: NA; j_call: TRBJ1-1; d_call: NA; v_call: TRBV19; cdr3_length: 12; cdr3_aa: CASRQGRTEAFF; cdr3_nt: TGTGCCAGTAGACAGGGAAGGACTGAAGCTTTCTTT
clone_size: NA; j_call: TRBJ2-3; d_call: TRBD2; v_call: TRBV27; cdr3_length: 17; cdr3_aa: CASSLFSAGGPGDTQYF; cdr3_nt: TGTGCCAGCAGTTTATTCTCAGCGGGAGGGCCTGGAGATACGCAGTATTTT
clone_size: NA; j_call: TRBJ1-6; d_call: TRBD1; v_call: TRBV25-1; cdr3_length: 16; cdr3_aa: CASSVGGRSYNSPLHF; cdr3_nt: TGTGCCAGCAGTGTAGGGGGCAGATCCTATAATTCACCCCTCCACTTT
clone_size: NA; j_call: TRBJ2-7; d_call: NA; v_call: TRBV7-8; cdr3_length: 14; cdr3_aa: CASSSEAKTYEQYF; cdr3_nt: TGTGCCAGCAGCTCTGAGGCCAAGACCTACGAGCAGTACTTC